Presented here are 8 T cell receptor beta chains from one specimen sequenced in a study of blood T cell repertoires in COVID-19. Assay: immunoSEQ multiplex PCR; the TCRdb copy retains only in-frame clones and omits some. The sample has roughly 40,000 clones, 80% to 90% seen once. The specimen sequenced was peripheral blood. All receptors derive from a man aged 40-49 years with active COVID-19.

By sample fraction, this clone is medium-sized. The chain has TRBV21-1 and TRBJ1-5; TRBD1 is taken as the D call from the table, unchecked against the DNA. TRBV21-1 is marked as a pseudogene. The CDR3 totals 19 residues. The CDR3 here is CASSKPLSSRDRVNQPQHF. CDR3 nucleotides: TGTGCCAGCAGCAAACCCCTATCTTCCCGGGACAGGGTCAATCAGCCCCAGCATTTT.

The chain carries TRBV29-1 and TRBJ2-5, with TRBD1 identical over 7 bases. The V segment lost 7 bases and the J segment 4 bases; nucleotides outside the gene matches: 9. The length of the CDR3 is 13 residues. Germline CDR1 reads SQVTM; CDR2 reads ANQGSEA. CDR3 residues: CSAQQGPGETQYF. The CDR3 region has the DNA TGCAGCGCGCAACAGGGGCCCGGAGAGACCCAGTACTTC.

CDR3 DNA sequence: TGTGCCAGCAGCGGCGGGGGCACCGGGGAGCTGTTTTTT. Translating gives CASSGGGTGELFF. The chain combines TRBV6-4 with TRBJ2-2, with TRBD2 identical over 7 bases. The trim removed 6 bases at V and 4 bases at J, leaving 2 bases unmatched. Germline V lookup: CDR1 MRHNA, CDR2 SNTAGT. CDR3 size: 13 residues.

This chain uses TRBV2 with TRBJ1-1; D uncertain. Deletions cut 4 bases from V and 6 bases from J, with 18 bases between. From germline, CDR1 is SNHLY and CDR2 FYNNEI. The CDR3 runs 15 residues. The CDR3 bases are TGTGCCAGCAGTGTCGCCTCGTCAGGAATCGCTGAAGCTTTCTTT. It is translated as CASSVASSGIAEAFF.

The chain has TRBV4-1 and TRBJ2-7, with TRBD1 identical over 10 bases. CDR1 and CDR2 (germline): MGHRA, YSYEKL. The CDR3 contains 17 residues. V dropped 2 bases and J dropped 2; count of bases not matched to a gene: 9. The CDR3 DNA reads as TGCGCCAGCAGCCAACCCTCCTCCGGGACAGGGGCCTACGAGCAGTACTTC. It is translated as CASSQPSSGTGAYEQYF.

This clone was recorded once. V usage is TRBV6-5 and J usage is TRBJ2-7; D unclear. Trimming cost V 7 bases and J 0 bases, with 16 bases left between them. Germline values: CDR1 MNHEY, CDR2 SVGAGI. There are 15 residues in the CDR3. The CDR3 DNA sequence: TGTGCCAGCACCCCCAGGTCGGTGGTCTCCTACGAGCAGTACTTC. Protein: CASTPRSVVSYEQYF.

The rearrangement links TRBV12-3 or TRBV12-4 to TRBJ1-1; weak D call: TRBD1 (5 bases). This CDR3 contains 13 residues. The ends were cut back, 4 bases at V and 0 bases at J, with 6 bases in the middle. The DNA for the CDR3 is TGTGCCAGCAGTTCAGGGATGAACACTGAAGCTTTCTTT. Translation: CASSSGMNTEAFF.

This CDR3 reads CAWRVTGLAGDTQYF. CDR3 DNA: TGTGCCTGGAGGGTAACGGGACTAGCGGGAGACACGCAGTATTTT. The genes are TRBV30 and TRBJ2-3; 14 nucleotides line up with TRBD2. Trimming took 3 bases from V and 9 from J; bases not matched to a gene: 8. CDR3 length: 15 amino acids. The germline V gene has CDR1 GTSNPN and CDR2 SVGIG (reference sequence).